This T cell receptor (beta chain) comes out of a study of CD8 T cells in Susac syndrome (dated by TCRdb to between 2018 and 2021). Study-wide context: The study used repertoire sequencing to test whether antigen drove CD8+ T cell activation and differentiation in Susac syndrome.

RNA was extracted using the RNeasy kit, and roughly 0.45 to 1 microgram was reverse transcribed with random hexamers. The immunoSEQ multiplex PCR assay, which covers 54 Vbeta and 13 Jbeta segments, was used to amplify TCR beta CDR3 regions. PCR amplification bias was corrected using a synthetic template baseline for primer optimization and computational correction. In the paper's pipeline: Only productive sequences were kept, with reads annotated to V, D and J genes according to IMGT and analyzed in immunoSEQ Analyzer. Clonality was computed as one minus Shannon entropy normalized by log2 of the number of productive unique sequences. For each patient and control, public and private clones were evaluated among the 100 most prevalent clones. Clones were defined as Susac-specific when absent from the healthy and MS cohorts, from some 1,100 published viral clones and from other ImmuneACCESS disease sequences. Using fastp at Q25 and MiXCR, TCRdb reprocessed the public reads and kept productive beta chains. Rows with a matching CDR3 protein are joined into one entry that keeps the most common DNA and genes. The V and J calls and clone size come from TCRdb's table, not from the authors' own analysis. The sample profile shows about 180,000 distinct CDR3 sequences; approximately 94% of them were found once. Of the sample, 0.09% to 0.095% falls within the top ten clones.

As regards this clonotype: The specificity of this receptor is unknown. It has no much larger one-base neighbor in the sample; base qualities were not kept.

V was cut back by 2 bases and J by 7 bases, leaving a gap of 17 bases between them. CDR1 SGHAT and CDR2 FQNNGV are derived from the germline V gene. The CDR3 contains 15 residues, cysteine and phenylalanine counted. The only DNA kept is the CDR3, 45 bases in frame from the first base. Overall results and qualifications from the work: The TCR sequencing and HLA analysis was acknowledged to have included a relatively small number of individuals.

High-throughput TCR beta sequencing profiled peripheral blood CD8+ and CD4+ T cells from healthy donors, Susac syndrome patients and multiple sclerosis patients. Multiple sclerosis controls were treatment-naive patients with stable or active relapsing-remitting disease fulfilling revised McDonald criteria. Bulk CD8+ and CD4+ T cells were purified magnetically by negative isolation, whereas CD8+ TEMRA cells were enriched by FACS. Blood was drawn into EDTA tubes, processed within 24 hours, and PBMCs were isolated by density gradient centrifugation. PBMCs destined for TCR sequencing were cryopreserved in liquid nitrogen and later thawed in a 37 °C water bath. The sorted or isolated CD4+, CD8+ and CD8+ TEMRA cells reached a purity of at least 90%.

Recombination connected TRBV11-2 to TRBJ2-5, with TRBD2 tentatively as D gene (6 bases match). Sequencing used CD4+ T cells from PBMCs. The receptor was derived from a human donor with multiple sclerosis. The base sequence is TGTGCCAGCAGCTTACGCCGGGACTTCGGACCGACCCAGTACTTC. Translated, it reads CASSLRRDFGPTQYF. The variable domain in full, with residues beyond the CDR3 obtained from the reference TRBV11-2 and TRBJ2-5 genes, is EAGVAQSPRYKIIEKRQSVAFWCNPISGHATLYWYQQILGQGPKLLIQFQNNGVVDDSQLPKDRFSAERLKGVDSTLKIQPAKLEDSAVYLCASSLRRDFGPTQYFGPGTRLLVL.